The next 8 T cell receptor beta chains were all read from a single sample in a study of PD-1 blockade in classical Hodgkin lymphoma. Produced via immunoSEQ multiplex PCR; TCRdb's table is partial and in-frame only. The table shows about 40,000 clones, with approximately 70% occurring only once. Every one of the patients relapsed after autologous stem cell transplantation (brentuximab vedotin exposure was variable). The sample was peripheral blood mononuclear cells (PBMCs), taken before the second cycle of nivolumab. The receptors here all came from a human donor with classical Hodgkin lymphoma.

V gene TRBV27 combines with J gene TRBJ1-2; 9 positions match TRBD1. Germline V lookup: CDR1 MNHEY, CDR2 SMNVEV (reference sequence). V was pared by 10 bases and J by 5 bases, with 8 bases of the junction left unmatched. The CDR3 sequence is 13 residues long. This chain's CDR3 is CATSGQGLYGYTF. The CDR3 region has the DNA TGTGCCACCTCGGGACAGGGTCTGTATGGCTACACCTTC.

This CDR3 is CASSQDRGRGLAKNIQYF. As DNA, the CDR3 is TGCGCCAGCAGCCAAGACAGGGGCAGGGGATTAGCCAAAAACATTCAGTACTTC. The chain employs TRBV4-1 and TRBJ2-4; TRBD1 is a possible D gene (6 bases). The germline V gene has CDR1 MGHRA and CDR2 YSYEKL. V gave up 0 bases and J gave up 0 bases, with 15 bases separating them. This CDR3 contains 18 residues.

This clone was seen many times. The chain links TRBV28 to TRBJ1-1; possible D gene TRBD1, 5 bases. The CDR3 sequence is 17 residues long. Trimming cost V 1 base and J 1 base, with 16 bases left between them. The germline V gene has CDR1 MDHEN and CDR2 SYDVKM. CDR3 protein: CASSLLLRQIKNTEAFF. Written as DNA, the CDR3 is TGTGCCAGCAGTTTATTGCTTCGACAGATAAAGAACACTGAAGCTTTCTTT.

The CDR3 DNA follows: TGTGCCAGCAGCTTGGGGACAGCAGTAGATACGCAGTATTTT. Protein product: CASSLGTAVDTQYF. The chain has TRBV7-8 and TRBJ2-3, with 7 bases that match TRBD1. CDR3 length: 14 amino acids. Germline CDR1 and CDR2: SGHVS and FQNEAQ. V was pared by 3 bases and J by 5 bases, with 5 bases of the junction left unmatched. The full variable domain, in which reference TRBV7-8 and TRBJ2-3 provide the parts outside the CDR3, is GAGVSQSPRYKVAKRGQDVALRCDPISGHVSLFWYQQALGQGPEFLTYFQNEAQLDKSGLPSDRFFAERPEGSVSTLKIQRTQQEDSAVYLCASSLGTAVDTQYFGPGTRLTVL.

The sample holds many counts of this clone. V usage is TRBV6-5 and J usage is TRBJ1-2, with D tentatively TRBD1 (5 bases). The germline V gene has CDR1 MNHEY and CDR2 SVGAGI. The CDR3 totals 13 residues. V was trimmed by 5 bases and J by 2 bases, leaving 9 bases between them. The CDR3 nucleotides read TGTGCCAGCAGTCCGACAGTCAACTATGGCTACACCTTC. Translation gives CASSPTVNYGYTF.

The CDR3 reads CAGTSNTEAFF. The CDR3 region has the DNA TGTGCCGGAACCTCGAACACTGAAGCTTTCTTT. This sequence joins TRBV7-9 and TRBJ1-1; D is unclear. CDR3 length: 11 residues. Germline V gene sequence: CDR1 SEHNR, CDR2 FQNEAQ (reference sequence). V shed 11 bases and J shed 1 base, with 8 bases lying between them.

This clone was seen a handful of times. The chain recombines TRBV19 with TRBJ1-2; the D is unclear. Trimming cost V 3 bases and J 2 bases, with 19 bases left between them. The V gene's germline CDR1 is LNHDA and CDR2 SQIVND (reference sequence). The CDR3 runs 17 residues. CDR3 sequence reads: CASSIFSLVGSNYGYTF. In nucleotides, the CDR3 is TGTGCCAGTAGTATCTTTTCGTTGGTAGGATCAAACTATGGCTACACCTTC.

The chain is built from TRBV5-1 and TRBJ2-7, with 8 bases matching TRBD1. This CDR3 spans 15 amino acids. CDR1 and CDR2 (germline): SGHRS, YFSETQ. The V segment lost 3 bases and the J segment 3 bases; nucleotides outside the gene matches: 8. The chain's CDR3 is CASSWGGTGGYEQYF. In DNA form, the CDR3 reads TGCGCCAGCAGCTGGGGTGGGACAGGAGGCTACGAGCAGTACTTC.